The 2 T cell receptor beta chains below come from one sample, sequenced in a study of cytomegalovirus exposure and HLA in healthy donors. PCR used 60 Vbeta primers and 13 Jbeta primers. The protocol was immunoSEQ multiplex PCR, while the TCRdb copy is restricted to in-frame clones and leaves out a portion. The sample has fewer than 110,000 clones, roughly three quarters seen once. Sequencing was done on a sample of PBMCs. The receptors originated from a man aged 40-55 years in good health and CMV-seronegative.

This clone was seen a few times. V is TRBV18 and J is TRBJ2-7; the D gene is possibly TRBD2 (6 bases). The V and J ends lost 3 bases and 2 bases respectively, with 8 bases between them. CDR1 KGHSH and CDR2 LQKENI come from the germline V gene. CDR3 length: 13 residues. In DNA form, the CDR3 reads TGTGCCAGCTCACCCGGGGGTACCTACGAGCAGTACGTC. Its translation: CASSPGGTYEQYV.

This chain connects TRBV11-2 to TRBJ1-1; possible D gene TRBD1, 5 bases. The CDR3 contains 15 residues. V lost 5 bases and J lost 5, with 18 bases in between. Germline CDR1 is SGHAT and CDR2 is FQNNGV. The CDR3 spells CASSMLRVAGTEAFF. For the CDR3, the DNA is TGTGCCAGCAGCATGCTCAGGGTTGCGGGAACTGAAGCTTTCTTT. Full variable domain (missing parts from reference TRBV11-2 and TRBJ1-1): EAGVAQSPRYKIIEKRQSVAFWCNPISGHATLYWYQQILGQGPKLLIQFQNNGVVDDSQLPKDRFSAERLKGVDSTLKIQPAKLEDSAVYLCASSMLRVAGTEAFFGQGTRLTVV.